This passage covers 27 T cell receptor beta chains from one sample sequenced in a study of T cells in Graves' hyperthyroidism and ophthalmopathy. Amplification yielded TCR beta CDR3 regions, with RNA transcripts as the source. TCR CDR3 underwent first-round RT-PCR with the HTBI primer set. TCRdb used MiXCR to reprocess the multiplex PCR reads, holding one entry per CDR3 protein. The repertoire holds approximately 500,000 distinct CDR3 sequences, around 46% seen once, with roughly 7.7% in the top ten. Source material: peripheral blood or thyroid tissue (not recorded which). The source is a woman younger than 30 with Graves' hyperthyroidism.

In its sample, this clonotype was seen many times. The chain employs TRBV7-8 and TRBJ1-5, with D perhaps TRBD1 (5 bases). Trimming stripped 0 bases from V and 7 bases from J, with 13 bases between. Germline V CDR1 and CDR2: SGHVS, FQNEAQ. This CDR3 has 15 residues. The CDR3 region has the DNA TGTGCCAGCAGCTTAGCTGAGGCAGGGAGGCAGCCCCAGCATTTT. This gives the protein CASSLAEAGRQPQHF.

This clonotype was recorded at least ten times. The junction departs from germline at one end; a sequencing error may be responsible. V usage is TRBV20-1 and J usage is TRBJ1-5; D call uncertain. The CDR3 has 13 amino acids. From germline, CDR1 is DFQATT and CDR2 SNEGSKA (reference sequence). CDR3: CSARDTLSQPQHF. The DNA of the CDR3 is TGCAGTGCGAGAGATACCCTTAGTCAGCCCCAGCATTTT.

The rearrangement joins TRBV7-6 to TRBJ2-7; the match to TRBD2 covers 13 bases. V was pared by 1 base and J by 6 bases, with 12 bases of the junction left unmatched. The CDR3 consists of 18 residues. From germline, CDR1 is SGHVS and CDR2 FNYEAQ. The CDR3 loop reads CASSLGSLVGLAGAEQYF. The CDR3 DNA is TGTGCCAGCAGCTTAGGGTCTTTGGTTGGACTAGCGGGAGCCGAGCAGTACTTC.

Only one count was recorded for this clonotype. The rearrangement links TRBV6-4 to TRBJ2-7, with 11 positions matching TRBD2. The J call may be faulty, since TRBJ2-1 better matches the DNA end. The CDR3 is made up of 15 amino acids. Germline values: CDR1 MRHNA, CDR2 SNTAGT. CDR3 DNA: TGTGCCAGCAGTTTAGCGGGAGGGTCATTGGGTGAGCAGTTCTTC. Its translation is CASSLAGGSLGEQFF.

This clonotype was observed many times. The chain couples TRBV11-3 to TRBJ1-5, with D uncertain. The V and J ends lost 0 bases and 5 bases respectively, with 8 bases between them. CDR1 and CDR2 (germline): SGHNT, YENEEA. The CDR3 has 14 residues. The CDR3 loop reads CASSLDWRDQPQHF. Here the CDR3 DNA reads TGTGCCAGCAGCTTAGATTGGCGAGATCAGCCCCAGCATTTT. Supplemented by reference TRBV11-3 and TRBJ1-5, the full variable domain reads EAGVVQSPRYKIIEKKQPVAFWCNPISGHNTLYWYLQNLGQGPELLIRYENEEAVDDSQLPKDRFSAERLKGVDSTLKIQPAELGDSAVYLCASSLDWRDQPQHFGDGTRLSIL.

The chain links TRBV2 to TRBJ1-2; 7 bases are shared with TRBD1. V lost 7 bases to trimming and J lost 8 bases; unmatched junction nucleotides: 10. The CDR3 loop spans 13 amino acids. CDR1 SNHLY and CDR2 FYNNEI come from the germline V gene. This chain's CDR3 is CASKKGQLEGYTF. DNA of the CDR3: TGTGCCAGCAAGAAGGGACAGCTAGAAGGCTACACCTTC.

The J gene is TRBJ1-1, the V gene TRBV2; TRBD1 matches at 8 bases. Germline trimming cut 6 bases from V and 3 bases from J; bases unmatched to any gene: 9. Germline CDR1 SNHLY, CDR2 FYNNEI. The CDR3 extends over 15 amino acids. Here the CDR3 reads CASSQADREHTEAFF. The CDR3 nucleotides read TGTGCCAGCAGCCAGGCGGACAGGGAACACACTGAAGCTTTCTTT.

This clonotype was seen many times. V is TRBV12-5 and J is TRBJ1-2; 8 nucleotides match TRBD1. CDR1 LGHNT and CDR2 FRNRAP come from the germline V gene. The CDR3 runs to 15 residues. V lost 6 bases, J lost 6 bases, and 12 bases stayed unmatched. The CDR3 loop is CASGGADATGDGYTF. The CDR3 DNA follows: TGTGCTAGTGGCGGAGCGGACGCGACAGGGGATGGCTACACCTTC.

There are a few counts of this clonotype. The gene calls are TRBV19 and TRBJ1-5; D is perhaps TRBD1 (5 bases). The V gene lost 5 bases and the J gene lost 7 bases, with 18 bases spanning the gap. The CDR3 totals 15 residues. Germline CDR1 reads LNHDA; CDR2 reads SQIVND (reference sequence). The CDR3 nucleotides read TGTGCCAGTAGTTTTAGGGGTGCAACCCAACAGCCCCAGCATTTT. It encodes CASSFRGATQQPQHF.

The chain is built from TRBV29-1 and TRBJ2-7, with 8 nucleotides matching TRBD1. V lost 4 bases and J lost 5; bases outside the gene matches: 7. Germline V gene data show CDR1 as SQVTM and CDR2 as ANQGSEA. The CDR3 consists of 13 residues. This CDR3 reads CSVVPQGAHEQYF. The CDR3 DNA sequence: TGCAGCGTTGTTCCGCAGGGGGCACACGAGCAGTACTTC.

The CDR3 is CASSRKGRETQYF. As DNA, the CDR3 is TGTGCCAGCAGTAGAAAGGGCCGGGAGACCCAGTACTTC. This chain joins TRBV6-6 and TRBJ2-5; D unclear. The CDR3 has 13 residues. V dropped 5 bases and J dropped 5 bases, with 12 bases sitting between them. Looked up from germline, CDR1 is MNHNY and CDR2 is SVGAGI (reference sequence).

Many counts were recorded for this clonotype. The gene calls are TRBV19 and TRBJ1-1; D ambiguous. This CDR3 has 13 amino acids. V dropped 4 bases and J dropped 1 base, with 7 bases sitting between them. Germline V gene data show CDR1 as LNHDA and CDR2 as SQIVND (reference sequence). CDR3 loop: CASSNAANTEAFF. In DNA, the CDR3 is TGTGCCAGTAGTAACGCAGCGAACACTGAAGCTTTCTTT.

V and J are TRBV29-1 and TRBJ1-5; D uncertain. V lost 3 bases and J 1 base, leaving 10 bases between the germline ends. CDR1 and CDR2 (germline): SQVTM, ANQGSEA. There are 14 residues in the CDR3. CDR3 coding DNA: TGCAGCGTTGATAAGGGCTTGAGCAATCAGCCCCAGCATTTT. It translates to CSVDKGLSNQPQHF.

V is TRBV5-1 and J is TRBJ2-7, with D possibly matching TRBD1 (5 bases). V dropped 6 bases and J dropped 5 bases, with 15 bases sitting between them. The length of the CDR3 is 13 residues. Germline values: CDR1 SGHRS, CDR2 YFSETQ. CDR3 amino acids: CASMGQGANEQYF. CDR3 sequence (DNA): TGCGCCAGCATGGGGCAGGGCGCCAACGAGCAGTACTTC. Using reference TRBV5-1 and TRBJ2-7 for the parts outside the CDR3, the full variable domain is KAGVTQTPRYLIKTRGQQVTLSCSPISGHRSVSWYQQTPGQGLQFLFEYFSETQRNKGNFPGRFSGRQFSNSRSEMNVSTLELGDSALYLCASMGQGANEQYFGPGTRLTVT.

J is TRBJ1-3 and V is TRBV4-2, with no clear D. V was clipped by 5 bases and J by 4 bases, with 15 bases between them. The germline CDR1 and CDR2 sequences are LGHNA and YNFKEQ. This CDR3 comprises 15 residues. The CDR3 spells CASSSAWSAGNTIYF. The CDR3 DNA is TGTGCCAGCAGCTCAGCTTGGTCCGCGGGAAACACCATATATTTT.

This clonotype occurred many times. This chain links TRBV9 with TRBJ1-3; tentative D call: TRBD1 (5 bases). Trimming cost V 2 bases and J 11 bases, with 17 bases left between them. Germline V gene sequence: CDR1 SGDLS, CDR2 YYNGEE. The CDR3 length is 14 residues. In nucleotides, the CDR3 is TGTGCCAGCAGCGTCCGGGACGGGTTCGACCCCATATATTTT. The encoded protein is CASSVRDGFDPIYF.

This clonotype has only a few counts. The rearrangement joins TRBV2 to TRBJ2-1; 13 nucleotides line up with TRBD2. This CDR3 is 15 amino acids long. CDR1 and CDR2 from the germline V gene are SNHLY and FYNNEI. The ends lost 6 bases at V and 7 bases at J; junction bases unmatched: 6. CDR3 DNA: TGTGCCAGCAGGGAGGGACTAGCGGGAATGAATGAGCAGTTCTTC. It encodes CASREGLAGMNEQFF.

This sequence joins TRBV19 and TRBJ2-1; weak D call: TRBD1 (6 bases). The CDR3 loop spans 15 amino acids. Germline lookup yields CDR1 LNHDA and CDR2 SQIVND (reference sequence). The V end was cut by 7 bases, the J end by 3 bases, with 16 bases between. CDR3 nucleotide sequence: TGTGCCAGTACTCCCCCGGGGACATACTACAATGAGCAGTTCTTC. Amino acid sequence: CASTPPGTYYNEQFF.

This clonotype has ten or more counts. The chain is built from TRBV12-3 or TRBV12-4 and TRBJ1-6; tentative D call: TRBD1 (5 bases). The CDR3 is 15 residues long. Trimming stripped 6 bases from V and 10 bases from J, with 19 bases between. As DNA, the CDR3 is TGTGCCAGCAGCCCCCCCGACCGGGGCCTGTCACCCCTCCACTTT. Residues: CASSPPDRGLSPLHF.

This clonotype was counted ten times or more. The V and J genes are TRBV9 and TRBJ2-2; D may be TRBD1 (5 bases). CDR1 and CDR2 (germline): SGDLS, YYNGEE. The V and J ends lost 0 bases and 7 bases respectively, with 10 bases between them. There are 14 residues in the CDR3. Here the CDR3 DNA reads TGTGCCAGCAGCGTAGAATCAGGGTACGGGGAGCTGTTTTTT. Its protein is CASSVESGYGELFF.

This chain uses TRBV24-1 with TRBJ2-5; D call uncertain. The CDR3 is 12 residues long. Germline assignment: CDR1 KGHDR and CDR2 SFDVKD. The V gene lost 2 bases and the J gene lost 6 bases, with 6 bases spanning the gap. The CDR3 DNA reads TGTGCCACCAGTGATTCCGGACAGACCCAGTACTTC. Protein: CATSDSGQTQYF.

The CDR3 coding sequence is TGTGCCAGCAGCCATACAGGGGGCTTGGAAGCTTTCTTT. The encoded protein is CASSHTGGLEAFF. The rearrangement links TRBV4-2 to TRBJ1-1; 9 nucleotides line up with TRBD1. The germline CDR1 and CDR2 sequences are LGHNA and YNFKEQ. After removal of 3 bases from V and 8 bases from J, the junction contained 4 bases not matched to a gene. The CDR3 totals 13 residues.

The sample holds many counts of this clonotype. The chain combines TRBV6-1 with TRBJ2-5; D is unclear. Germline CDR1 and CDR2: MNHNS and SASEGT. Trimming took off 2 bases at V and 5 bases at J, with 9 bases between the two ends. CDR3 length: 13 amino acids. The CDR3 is CASSELEIETQYF. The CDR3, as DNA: TGTGCCAGCAGTGAACTGGAGATCGAGACCCAGTACTTC.

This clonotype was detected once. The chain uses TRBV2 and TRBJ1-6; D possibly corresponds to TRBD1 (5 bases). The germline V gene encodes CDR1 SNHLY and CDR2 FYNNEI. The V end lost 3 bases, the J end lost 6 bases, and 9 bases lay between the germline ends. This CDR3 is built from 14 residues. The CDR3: CASSEGDGNSPLHF. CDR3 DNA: TGTGCCAGCAGTGAGGGGGACGGTAATTCACCCCTCCACTTT.

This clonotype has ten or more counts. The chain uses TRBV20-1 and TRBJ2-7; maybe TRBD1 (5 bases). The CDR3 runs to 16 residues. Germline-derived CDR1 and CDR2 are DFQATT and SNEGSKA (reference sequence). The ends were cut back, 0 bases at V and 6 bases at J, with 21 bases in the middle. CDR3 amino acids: CSARDSLRGTLVEQYF. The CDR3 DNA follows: TGCAGTGCTAGAGATAGCCTTAGGGGAACATTAGTCGAGCAGTACTTC.

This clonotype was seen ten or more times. The CDR3 DNA reads TGTGCCAGCAGAGAGGTTGCGGGTGGCTACACCTTC. Translation: CASREVAGGYTF. J is TRBJ1-2 and V is TRBV2, with D uncertain. The V end lost 6 bases, the J end lost 7 bases, and 12 bases lay between the germline ends. The CDR3 sequence is 12 residues long. Germline assignment: CDR1 SNHLY and CDR2 FYNNEI. Drawing the rest from reference TRBV2 and TRBJ1-2, the complete variable domain is EPEVTQTPSHQVTQMGQEVILRCVPISNHLYFYWYRQILGQKVEFLVSFYNNEISEKSEIFDDQFSVERPDGSNFTLKIRSTKLEDSAMYFCASREVAGGYTFGSGTRLTVV.

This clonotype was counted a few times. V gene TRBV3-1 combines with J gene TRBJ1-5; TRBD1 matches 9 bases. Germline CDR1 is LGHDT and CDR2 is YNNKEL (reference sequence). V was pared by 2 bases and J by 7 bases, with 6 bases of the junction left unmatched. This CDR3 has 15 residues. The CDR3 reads CASSQTGTGSQPQHF. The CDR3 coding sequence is TGTGCCAGCAGCCAAACCGGGACAGGGTCGCAGCCCCAGCATTTT. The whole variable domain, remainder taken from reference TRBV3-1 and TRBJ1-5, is DTAVSQTPKYLVTQMGNDKSIKCEQNLGHDTMYWYKQDSKKFLKIMFSYNNKELIINETVPNRFSPKSPDKAHLNLHINSLELGDSAVYFCASSQTGTGSQPQHFGDGTRLSIL.